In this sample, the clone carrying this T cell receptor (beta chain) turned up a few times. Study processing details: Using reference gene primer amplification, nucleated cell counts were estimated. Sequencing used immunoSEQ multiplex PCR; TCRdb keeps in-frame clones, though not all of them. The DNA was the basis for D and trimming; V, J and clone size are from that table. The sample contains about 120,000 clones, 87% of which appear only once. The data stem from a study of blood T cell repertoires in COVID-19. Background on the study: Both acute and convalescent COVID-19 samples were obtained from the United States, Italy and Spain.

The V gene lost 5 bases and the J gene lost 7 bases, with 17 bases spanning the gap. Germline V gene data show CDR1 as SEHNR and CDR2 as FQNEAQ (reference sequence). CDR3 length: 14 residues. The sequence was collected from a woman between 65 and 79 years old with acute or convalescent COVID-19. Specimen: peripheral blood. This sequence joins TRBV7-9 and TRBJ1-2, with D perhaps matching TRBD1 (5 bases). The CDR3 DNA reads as TGTGCCAGCAGCGCCCGTGGGGGGGGACGTGGCTACACCTTC. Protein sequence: CASSARGGGRGYTF.